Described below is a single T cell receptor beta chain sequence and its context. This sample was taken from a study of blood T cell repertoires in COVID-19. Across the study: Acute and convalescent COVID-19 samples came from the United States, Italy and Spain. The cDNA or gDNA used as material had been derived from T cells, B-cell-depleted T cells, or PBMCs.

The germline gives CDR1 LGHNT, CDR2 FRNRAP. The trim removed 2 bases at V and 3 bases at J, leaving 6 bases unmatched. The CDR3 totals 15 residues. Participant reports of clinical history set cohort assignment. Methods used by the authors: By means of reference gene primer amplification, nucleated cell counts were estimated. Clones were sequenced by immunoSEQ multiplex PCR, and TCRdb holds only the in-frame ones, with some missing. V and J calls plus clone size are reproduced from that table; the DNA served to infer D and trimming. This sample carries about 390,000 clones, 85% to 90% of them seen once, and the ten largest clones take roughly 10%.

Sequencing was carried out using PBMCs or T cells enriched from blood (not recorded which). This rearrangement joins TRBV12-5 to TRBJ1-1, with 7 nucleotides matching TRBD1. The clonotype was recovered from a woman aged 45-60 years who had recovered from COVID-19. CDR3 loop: CASGLSGTVYTEAFF. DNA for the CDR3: TGTGCTAGTGGTTTGTCGGGGACAGTGTACACTGAAGCTTTCTTT.